Listed below are T cell receptor beta chains from one sample, sequenced in a study of T cells in localized non-small cell lung cancer. Assay used: immunoSEQ multiplex PCR; TCRdb lists only in-frame clones, some missing. Seen here are 20,000 to 25,000 clones, around nine tenths observed once, and the top ten hold over 20%. Sequencing was performed on PBMCs, taken before any cancer treatment. The source is a man aged 40 to 70 with stage II squamous cell lung carcinoma. The CDR3 runs from the conserved cysteine through the conserved F or W. Fields, in order: clone size, D gene, J gene, V gene, CDR3 protein, CDR3 DNA. D genes are given only for firm matches. Only some rows state a clone size, as once, few, many or a class for expanded clones.

clone_size: .; d_call: .; j_call: TRBJ2-7; v_call: TRBV7-8; cdr3_aa: CASSPTISTYEQYF; cdr3_nt: TGTGCCAGCAGCCCTACGATTAGTACCTACGAGCAGTACTTC
clone_size: .; d_call: .; j_call: TRBJ2-7; v_call: TRBV5-4; cdr3_aa: CASSSGGEQYF; cdr3_nt: TGTGCCAGCAGCTCAGGCGGCGAGCAGTACTTC
clone_size: .; d_call: TRBD1; j_call: TRBJ2-5; v_call: TRBV27; cdr3_aa: CASSLLSEGQGQETQYF; cdr3_nt: TGTGCCAGCAGTTTACTTAGCGAGGGACAGGGCCAAGAGACCCAGTACTTC
clone_size: .; d_call: .; j_call: TRBJ2-6; v_call: TRBV27; cdr3_aa: CASQGYGANVLTF; cdr3_nt: TGTGCCAGCCAGGGTTATGGGGCCAACGTCCTGACTTTC
clone_size: .; d_call: TRBD2; j_call: TRBJ2-7; v_call: TRBV7-9; cdr3_aa: CASGKRTSGQTYEQYF; cdr3_nt: TGTGCCAGCGGAAAAAGAACTAGCGGACAAACCTACGAGCAGTACTTC
clone_size: .; d_call: .; j_call: TRBJ2-1; v_call: TRBV7-6; cdr3_aa: CASSPLKDSAGQQFF; cdr3_nt: TGTGCCAGCAGCCCATTGAAAGACAGCGCGGGGCAGCAGTTCTTC
clone_size: few; d_call: .; j_call: TRBJ1-2; v_call: TRBV18; cdr3_aa: CASSYPNYGYTF; cdr3_nt: TGTGCCAGCTCTTACCCTAACTATGGCTACACCTTC
clone_size: few; d_call: TRBD2; j_call: TRBJ2-5; v_call: TRBV29-1; cdr3_aa: CSVGLAGQETQYF; cdr3_nt: TGCAGCGTTGGGCTAGCGGGGCAAGAGACCCAGTACTTC
clone_size: .; d_call: .; j_call: TRBJ1-6; v_call: TRBV18; cdr3_aa: CASSQDQERSPLHF; cdr3_nt: TGTGCCAGCTCACAGGACCAAGAGCGGTCACCCCTCCACTTT
clone_size: .; d_call: TRBD1; j_call: TRBJ1-1; v_call: TRBV5-1; cdr3_aa: CASSFGTGGDTEAFF; cdr3_nt: TGCGCCAGCAGCTTCGGGACAGGGGGCGATACTGAAGCTTTCTTT
clone_size: .; d_call: .; j_call: TRBJ1-1; v_call: TRBV4-1; cdr3_aa: CASSLGGADTEAFF; cdr3_nt: TGTGCCAGCAGCCTTGGGGGCGCGGACACTGAAGCTTTCTTT
clone_size: .; d_call: .; j_call: TRBJ1-1; v_call: TRBV25-1; cdr3_aa: CASSDLGRNTEAFF; cdr3_nt: TGTGCCAGCAGTGACCTCGGGAGGAACACTGAAGCTTTCTTT
clone_size: .; d_call: .; j_call: TRBJ1-1; v_call: TRBV19; cdr3_aa: CASRMSTPEAFF; cdr3_nt: TGTGCCAGTAGAATGTCGACCCCTGAAGCTTTCTTT
clone_size: .; d_call: TRBD1; j_call: TRBJ2-7; v_call: TRBV28; cdr3_aa: CASSPGTVTYEQYF; cdr3_nt: TGTGCCAGCAGTCCAGGGACAGTAACCTACGAGCAGTACTTC
clone_size: .; d_call: .; j_call: TRBJ2-1; v_call: TRBV30; cdr3_aa: CAWKTFPNEQFF; cdr3_nt: TGTGCCTGGAAAACCTTTCCCAATGAGCAGTTCTTC
clone_size: .; d_call: .; j_call: TRBJ2-1; v_call: TRBV6-4; cdr3_aa: CASSDSGSYNEQFF; cdr3_nt: TGTGCCAGCAGTGACTCCGGATCCTACAATGAGCAGTTCTTC
clone_size: .; d_call: TRBD2; j_call: TRBJ2-1; v_call: TRBV5-1; cdr3_aa: CASSSGQGGTSGRAHNEQFF; cdr3_nt: TGCGCCAGCAGCTCTGGACAGGGGGGAACTAGCGGGAGGGCCCACAATGAGCAGTTCTTC
clone_size: .; d_call: TRBD2; j_call: TRBJ2-3; v_call: TRBV2; cdr3_aa: CASSRTSGSTDTQYF; cdr3_nt: TGTGCCAGCAGTCGGACTAGCGGGAGTACAGATACGCAGTATTTT
clone_size: .; d_call: .; j_call: TRBJ2-7; v_call: TRBV27; cdr3_aa: CASSFGQKYEQYF; cdr3_nt: TGTGCCAGCAGTTTTGGGCAGAAATACGAGCAGTACTTC
clone_size: .; d_call: TRBD1; j_call: TRBJ2-5; v_call: TRBV7-8; cdr3_aa: CASSLGQGGQSQYF; cdr3_nt: TGTGCCAGCAGCTTGGGACAGGGGGGCCAATCTCAGTACTTC
clone_size: .; d_call: TRBD1; j_call: TRBJ2-3; v_call: TRBV7-2; cdr3_aa: CASSSSGQGTDTQYF; cdr3_nt: TGTGCCAGCAGCTCCTCGGGACAGGGAACAGATACGCAGTATTTT
clone_size: .; d_call: .; j_call: TRBJ1-5; v_call: TRBV4-1; cdr3_aa: CASSLQVNQPQHF; cdr3_nt: TGCGCCAGCAGCCTACAAGTAAATCAGCCCCAGCATTTT
clone_size: .; d_call: .; j_call: TRBJ2-5; v_call: TRBV7-2; cdr3_aa: CASSLAGSAGETQYF; cdr3_nt: TGTGCCAGCAGCTTAGCGGGTAGCGCGGGAGAGACCCAGTACTTC
clone_size: .; d_call: TRBD2; j_call: TRBJ2-3; v_call: TRBV19; cdr3_aa: CASSTGLAGVTDTQYF; cdr3_nt: TGTGCCAGTAGTACCGGACTAGCGGGAGTCACAGATACGCAGTATTTT
clone_size: few; d_call: TRBD1; j_call: TRBJ1-1; v_call: TRBV5-1; cdr3_aa: CASREGQMNTEAFF; cdr3_nt: TGCGCCAGCAGGGAGGGACAGATGAACACTGAAGCTTTCTTT
clone_size: .; d_call: .; j_call: TRBJ2-5; v_call: TRBV11-1; cdr3_aa: CASSFLGEGTQYF; cdr3_nt: TGTGCCAGCAGCTTTTTAGGGGAAGGGACCCAGTACTTC
clone_size: few; d_call: .; j_call: TRBJ1-2; v_call: TRBV6-6; cdr3_aa: CASSTTVSGYTF; cdr3_nt: TGTGCCAGCAGTACGACAGTGTCGGGCTACACCTTC
clone_size: .; d_call: .; j_call: TRBJ2-1; v_call: TRBV5-6; cdr3_aa: CASSRLIDNEQFF; cdr3_nt: TGTGCCAGCAGCCGCCTGATTGATAATGAGCAGTTCTTC
clone_size: .; d_call: .; j_call: TRBJ1-4; v_call: TRBV19; cdr3_aa: CASSIYNEKLFF; cdr3_nt: TGTGCCAGTAGTATTTATAATGAAAAACTGTTTTTT
clone_size: .; d_call: .; j_call: TRBJ2-1; v_call: TRBV5-5; cdr3_aa: CASSLIRESLYNEQFF; cdr3_nt: TGTGCCAGCAGCTTGATCCGGGAATCACTCTACAATGAGCAGTTCTTC
clone_size: .; d_call: TRBD1; j_call: TRBJ1-1; v_call: TRBV5-1; cdr3_aa: CASSLALLGTGVFTEAFF; cdr3_nt: TGCGCCAGCAGCTTGGCCCTACTCGGGACAGGGGTTTTCACTGAAGCTTTCTTT
clone_size: once; d_call: TRBD2; j_call: TRBJ2-1; v_call: TRBV5-1; cdr3_aa: CASSILAGGDNEQFF; cdr3_nt: TGCGCCAGCAGCATACTAGCGGGAGGGGATAATGAGCAGTTCTTC
clone_size: .; d_call: .; j_call: TRBJ2-5; v_call: TRBV5-1; cdr3_aa: CASSLGGGQETQYF; cdr3_nt: TGCGCCAGCAGCTTGGGCGGCGGCCAAGAGACCCAGTACTTC
clone_size: .; d_call: .; j_call: TRBJ1-1; v_call: TRBV4-1; cdr3_aa: CASSKSGEGTEAFF; cdr3_nt: TGCGCCAGCAGTAAGTCAGGGGAGGGGACTGAAGCTTTCTTT
clone_size: .; d_call: TRBD1; j_call: TRBJ2-7; v_call: TRBV7-9; cdr3_aa: CASSYRDRESYEQYF; cdr3_nt: TGTGCCAGCAGCTACCGGGACAGGGAGTCCTACGAGCAGTACTTC
clone_size: .; d_call: TRBD1; j_call: TRBJ2-3; v_call: TRBV5-1; cdr3_aa: CASSSGQDITDTQYF; cdr3_nt: TGCGCCAGCAGCTCGGGACAGGACATCACAGATACGCAGTATTTT
clone_size: .; d_call: TRBD1; j_call: TRBJ2-1; v_call: TRBV11-1; cdr3_aa: CASSSTGYYNEQFF; cdr3_nt: TGTGCCAGCAGCTCGACAGGGTACTACAATGAGCAGTTCTTC
clone_size: .; d_call: TRBD2; j_call: TRBJ2-1; v_call: TRBV28; cdr3_aa: CASSLSSGGNNEQFF; cdr3_nt: TGTGCCAGCAGTCTTTCTAGCGGAGGTAACAATGAGCAGTTCTTC
clone_size: .; d_call: .; j_call: TRBJ2-3; v_call: TRBV6-8; cdr3_aa: CASSYLLLAESTDTQYF; cdr3_nt: TGTGCCAGCAGTTACCTCCTGCTGGCGGAAAGCACAGATACGCAGTATTTT
clone_size: .; d_call: .; j_call: TRBJ1-2; v_call: TRBV5-5; cdr3_aa: CASSFMGGGYTF; cdr3_nt: TGTGCCAGCAGCTTCATGGGGGGTGGCTACACCTTC
clone_size: .; d_call: TRBD1; j_call: TRBJ2-3; v_call: TRBV23-1; cdr3_aa: CASSQSMTGTDTQYF; cdr3_nt: TGCGCCAGCAGTCAATCGATGACAGGGACAGATACGCAGTATTTT
clone_size: .; d_call: .; j_call: TRBJ2-2; v_call: TRBV21-1; cdr3_aa: CASSKEPFGTIRGPVAGELFF; cdr3_nt: TGTGCCAGCAGCAAAGAACCGTTTGGTACGATCCGGGGGCCCGTGGCCGGGGAGCTGTTTTTT
clone_size: once; d_call: .; j_call: TRBJ1-1; v_call: TRBV29-1; cdr3_aa: CSGSAGFTEAFF; cdr3_nt: TGCAGCGGTTCAGCAGGCTTCACTGAAGCTTTCTTT
clone_size: .; d_call: .; j_call: TRBJ1-2; v_call: TRBV5-4; cdr3_aa: CASSLNPVGGYTF; cdr3_nt: TGTGCCAGCAGCCTCAATCCGGTGGGAGGCTACACCTTC
clone_size: .; d_call: .; j_call: TRBJ2-7; v_call: TRBV7-8; cdr3_aa: CASSLSSYEQYF; cdr3_nt: TGTGCCAGCAGCTTAAGCTCCTACGAGCAGTACTTC
clone_size: .; d_call: .; j_call: TRBJ2-1; v_call: TRBV9; cdr3_aa: CASSGPSLSYNEQFF; cdr3_nt: TGTGCCAGCAGTGGGCCTAGCCTATCCTACAATGAGCAGTTCTTC
clone_size: .; d_call: TRBD1; j_call: TRBJ1-2; v_call: TRBV5-5; cdr3_aa: CASSLRGGQRGYTF; cdr3_nt: TGTGCCAGCAGTTTACGAGGGGGACAGCGAGGCTACACCTTC
clone_size: .; d_call: TRBD1; j_call: TRBJ2-3; v_call: TRBV10-3; cdr3_aa: CATMRSGQGADTQYF; cdr3_nt: TGTGCCACCATGAGATCCGGACAGGGTGCGGATACGCAGTATTTT
clone_size: .; d_call: .; j_call: TRBJ1-5; v_call: TRBV6-1; cdr3_aa: CASSERSDGGPRASQHF; cdr3_nt: TGTGCCAGCAGTGAAAGGAGTGACGGGGGGCCTCGGGCGTCCCAGCATTTT
clone_size: .; d_call: .; j_call: TRBJ2-5; v_call: TRBV15; cdr3_aa: CATSRVTGGPPQYF; cdr3_nt: TGTGCCACCAGCAGAGTTACCGGGGGGCCTCCCCAGTACTTC
clone_size: once; d_call: .; j_call: TRBJ2-5; v_call: TRBV6-5; cdr3_aa: CASRKGTWETQYF; cdr3_nt: TGTGCCAGCAGGAAAGGGACGTGGGAGACCCAGTACTTC
clone_size: .; d_call: .; j_call: TRBJ2-6; v_call: TRBV28; cdr3_aa: CASSLWQANSGANVLTF; cdr3_nt: TGTGCCAGCAGTTTATGGCAGGCCAACTCTGGGGCCAACGTCCTGACTTTC
clone_size: few; d_call: .; j_call: TRBJ2-7; v_call: TRBV5-4; cdr3_aa: CASSPRPAAEQYF; cdr3_nt: TGTGCCAGCAGCCCTAGACCCGCTGCGGAGCAGTACTTC
clone_size: once; d_call: TRBD1; j_call: TRBJ1-1; v_call: TRBV7-6; cdr3_aa: CASSPRNDRATEAFF; cdr3_nt: TGTGCCAGCAGCCCTCGAAATGACAGGGCCACTGAAGCTTTCTTT
clone_size: .; d_call: .; j_call: TRBJ1-6; v_call: TRBV5-5; cdr3_aa: CASSLKSRDRDSPLHF; cdr3_nt: TGTGCCAGCAGCTTGAAATCCAGGGATCGAGATTCACCCCTCCACTTT